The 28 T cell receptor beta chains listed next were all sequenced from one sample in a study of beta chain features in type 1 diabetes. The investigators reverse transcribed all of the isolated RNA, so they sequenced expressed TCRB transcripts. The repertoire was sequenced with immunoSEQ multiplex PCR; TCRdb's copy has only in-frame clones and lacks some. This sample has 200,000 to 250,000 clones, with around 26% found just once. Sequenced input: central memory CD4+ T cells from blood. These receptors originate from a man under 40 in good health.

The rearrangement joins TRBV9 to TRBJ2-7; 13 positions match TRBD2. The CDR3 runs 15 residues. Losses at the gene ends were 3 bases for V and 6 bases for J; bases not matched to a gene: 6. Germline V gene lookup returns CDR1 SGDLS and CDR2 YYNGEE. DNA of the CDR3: TGTGCCAGCAGCGGGACTAGCGGGAGATGGTCCGAGCAGTACTTC. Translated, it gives CASSGTSGRWSEQYF.

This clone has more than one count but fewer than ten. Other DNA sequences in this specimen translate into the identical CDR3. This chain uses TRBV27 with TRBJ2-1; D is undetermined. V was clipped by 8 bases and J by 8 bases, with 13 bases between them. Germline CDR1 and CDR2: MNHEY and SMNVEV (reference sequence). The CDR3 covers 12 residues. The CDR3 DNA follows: TGTGCCAGCCGTTCTTCGGGCTATGAGCAGTTCTTC. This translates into CASRSSGYEQFF.

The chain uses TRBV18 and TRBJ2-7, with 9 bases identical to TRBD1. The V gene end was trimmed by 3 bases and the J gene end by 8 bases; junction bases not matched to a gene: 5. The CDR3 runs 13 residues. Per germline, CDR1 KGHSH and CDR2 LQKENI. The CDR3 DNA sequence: TGTGCCAGCTCACCCGACAGGGGGTTCAAGCAGTACTTC. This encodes CASSPDRGFKQYF.

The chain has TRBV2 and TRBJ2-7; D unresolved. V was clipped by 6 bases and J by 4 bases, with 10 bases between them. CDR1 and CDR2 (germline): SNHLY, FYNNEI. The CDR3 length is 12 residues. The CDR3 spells CASSTGYYEQYF. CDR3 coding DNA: TGTGCCAGCAGCACGGGCTATTACGAGCAGTACTTC.

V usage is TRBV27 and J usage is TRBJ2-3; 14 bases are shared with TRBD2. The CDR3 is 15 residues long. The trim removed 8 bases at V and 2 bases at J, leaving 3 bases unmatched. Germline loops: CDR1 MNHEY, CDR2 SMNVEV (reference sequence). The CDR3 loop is CASRTSGGYTDTQYF. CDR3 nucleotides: TGTGCCAGCCGGACTAGCGGGGGGTACACAGATACGCAGTATTTT.

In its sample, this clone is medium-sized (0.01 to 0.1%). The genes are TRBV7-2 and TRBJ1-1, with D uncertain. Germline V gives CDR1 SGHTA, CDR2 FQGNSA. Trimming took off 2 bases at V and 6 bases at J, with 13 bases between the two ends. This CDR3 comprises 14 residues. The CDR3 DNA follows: TGTGCCAGCAGCTTAAGCGGGTGGTATTCTGAAGCTTTCTTT. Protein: CASSLSGWYSEAFF.

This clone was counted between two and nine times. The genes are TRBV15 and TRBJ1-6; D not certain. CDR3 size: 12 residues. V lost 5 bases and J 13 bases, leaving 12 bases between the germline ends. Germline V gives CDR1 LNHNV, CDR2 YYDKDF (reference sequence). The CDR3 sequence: CATSGRALPLHF. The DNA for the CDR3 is TGTGCCACCAGCGGCCGGGCGCTTCCCCTCCACTTT.

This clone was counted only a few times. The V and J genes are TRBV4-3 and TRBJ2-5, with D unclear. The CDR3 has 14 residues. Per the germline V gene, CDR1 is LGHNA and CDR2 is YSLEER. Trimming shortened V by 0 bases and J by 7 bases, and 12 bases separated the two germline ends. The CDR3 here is CASSQDARVGTQYF. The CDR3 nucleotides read TGCGCCAGCAGCCAAGATGCTCGTGTGGGGACCCAGTACTTC.

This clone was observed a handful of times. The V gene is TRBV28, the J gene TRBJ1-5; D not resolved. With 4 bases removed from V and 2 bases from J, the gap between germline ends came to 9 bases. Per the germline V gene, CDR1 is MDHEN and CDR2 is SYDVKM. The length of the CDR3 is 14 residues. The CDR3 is CASSSQAGNQPQHF. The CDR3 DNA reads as TGTGCCAGCAGTTCCCAGGCTGGCAATCAGCCCCAGCATTTT.

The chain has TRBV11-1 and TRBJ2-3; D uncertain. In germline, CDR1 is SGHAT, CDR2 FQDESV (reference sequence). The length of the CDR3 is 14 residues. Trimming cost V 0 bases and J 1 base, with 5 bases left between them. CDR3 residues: CASSLATGTDTQYF. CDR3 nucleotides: TGTGCCAGCAGCTTAGCCACTGGCACAGATACGCAGTATTTT.

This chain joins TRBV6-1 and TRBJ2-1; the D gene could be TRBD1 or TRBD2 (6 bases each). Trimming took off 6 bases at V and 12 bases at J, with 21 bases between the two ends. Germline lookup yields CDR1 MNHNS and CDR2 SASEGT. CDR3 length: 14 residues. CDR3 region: CASRTGAPTPRQFF. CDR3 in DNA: TGTGCCAGCAGGACGGGGGCCCCGACCCCCCGGCAGTTCTTC.

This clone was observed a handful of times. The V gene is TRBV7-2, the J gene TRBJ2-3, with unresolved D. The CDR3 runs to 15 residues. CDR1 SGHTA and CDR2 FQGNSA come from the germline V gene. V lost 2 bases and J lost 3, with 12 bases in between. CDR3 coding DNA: TGTGCCAGCAGCTTAAGTATAAGGTCGACAGATACGCAGTATTTT. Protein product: CASSLSIRSTDTQYF.

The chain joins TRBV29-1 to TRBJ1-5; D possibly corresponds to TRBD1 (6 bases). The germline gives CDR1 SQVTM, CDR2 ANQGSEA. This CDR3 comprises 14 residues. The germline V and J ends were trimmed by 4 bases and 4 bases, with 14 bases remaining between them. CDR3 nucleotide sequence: TGCAGCGTTGGGGGGCAGGGACTGAATCAGCCCCAGCATTTT. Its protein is CSVGGQGLNQPQHF.

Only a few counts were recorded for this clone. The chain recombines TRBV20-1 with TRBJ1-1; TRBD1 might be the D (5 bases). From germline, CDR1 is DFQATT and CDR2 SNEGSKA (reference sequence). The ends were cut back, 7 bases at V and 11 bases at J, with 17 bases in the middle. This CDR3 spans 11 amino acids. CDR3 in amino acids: CSGGPAGSAFF. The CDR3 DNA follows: TGCAGTGGGGGCCCGGCGGGATCGGCTTTCTTT.

The CDR3 protein is CASSEFGTGTGNTIYF. The DNA of the CDR3 is TGTGCCAGCAGTGAATTTGGGACTGGGACTGGAAACACCATATATTTT. V and J are TRBV25-1 and TRBJ1-3; weak D call: TRBD1 (5 bases). The CDR3 length is 16 residues. CDR1 and CDR2 (germline): MGHDK, SYGVNS. V was trimmed by 1 base and J by 2 bases, leaving 12 bases between them.

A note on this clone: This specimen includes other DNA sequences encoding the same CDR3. The DNA of the CDR3 is TGTGCCAGCAGAGACTCCACAGATACGCAGTATTTT. Its translation: CASRDSTDTQYF. This sequence joins TRBV2 and TRBJ2-3, with D uncertain. Trimming took off 6 bases at V and 2 bases at J, with 6 bases between the two ends. The CDR3 totals 12 residues. The germline gives CDR1 SNHLY, CDR2 FYNNEI.

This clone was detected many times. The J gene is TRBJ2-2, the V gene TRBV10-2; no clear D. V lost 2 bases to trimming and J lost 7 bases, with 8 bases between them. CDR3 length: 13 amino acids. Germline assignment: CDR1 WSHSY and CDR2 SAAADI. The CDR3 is CASSEIPVGELFF. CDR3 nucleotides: TGCGCCAGCAGTGAGATTCCCGTCGGGGAGCTGTTTTTT.

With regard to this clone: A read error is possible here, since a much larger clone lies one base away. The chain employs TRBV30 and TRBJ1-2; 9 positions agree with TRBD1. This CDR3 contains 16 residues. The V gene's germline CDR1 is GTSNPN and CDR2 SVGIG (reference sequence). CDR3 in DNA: TGTGGCGGGAGGCCGCGACAGGGGGGCGCGGACTATGGCTACACCTTC. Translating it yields CGGRPRQGGADYGYTF.

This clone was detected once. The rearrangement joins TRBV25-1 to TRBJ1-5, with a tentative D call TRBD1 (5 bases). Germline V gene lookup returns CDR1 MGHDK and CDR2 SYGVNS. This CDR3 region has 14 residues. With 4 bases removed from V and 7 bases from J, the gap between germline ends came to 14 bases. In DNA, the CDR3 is TGTGCCAGCAGTGGTGGAGCGCGGGGGCAGCCCCAGCATTTT. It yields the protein CASSGGARGQPQHF.

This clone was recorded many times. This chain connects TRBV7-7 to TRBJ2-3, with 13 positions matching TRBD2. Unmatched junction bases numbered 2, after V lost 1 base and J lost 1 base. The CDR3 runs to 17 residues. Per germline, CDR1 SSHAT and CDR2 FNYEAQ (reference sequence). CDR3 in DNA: TGTGCCAGCAGCTTAGGGACTAGCGGGGGTCGCACAGATACGCAGTATTTT. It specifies CASSLGTSGGRTDTQYF.

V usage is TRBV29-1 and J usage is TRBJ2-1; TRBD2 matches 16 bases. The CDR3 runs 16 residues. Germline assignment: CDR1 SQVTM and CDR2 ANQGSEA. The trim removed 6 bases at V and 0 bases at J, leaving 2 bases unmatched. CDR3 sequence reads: CSVGLAGGSSYNEQFF. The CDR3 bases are TGCAGCGTGGGACTAGCGGGGGGGTCCTCCTACAATGAGCAGTTCTTC.

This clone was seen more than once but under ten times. The CDR3 DNA sequence: TGTGCCAGCAGGGAGGGGTTAGATGAGCAGTTCTTC. Translated: CASREGLDEQFF. V and J are TRBV2 and TRBJ2-1; a possible D gene is TRBD2 (6 bases). The V gene's germline CDR1 is SNHLY and CDR2 FYNNEI. Trimming left V 6 bases short and J 8 bases short, with 11 bases between. This CDR3 region has 12 residues.

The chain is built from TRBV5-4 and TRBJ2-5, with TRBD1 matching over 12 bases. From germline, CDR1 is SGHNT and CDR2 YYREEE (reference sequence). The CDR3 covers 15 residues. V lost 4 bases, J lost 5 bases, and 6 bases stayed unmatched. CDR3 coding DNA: TGTGCCAGCAGCCCCCGGGACAGGGGGCGGGAGACCCAGTACTTC. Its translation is CASSPRDRGRETQYF.

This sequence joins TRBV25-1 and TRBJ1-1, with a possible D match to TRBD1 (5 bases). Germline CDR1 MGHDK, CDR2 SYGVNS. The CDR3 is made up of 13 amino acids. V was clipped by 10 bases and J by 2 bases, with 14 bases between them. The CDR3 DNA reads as TGTGCCACCTCCGGGACGGCAAACACTGAAGCTTTCTTT. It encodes CATSGTANTEAFF.

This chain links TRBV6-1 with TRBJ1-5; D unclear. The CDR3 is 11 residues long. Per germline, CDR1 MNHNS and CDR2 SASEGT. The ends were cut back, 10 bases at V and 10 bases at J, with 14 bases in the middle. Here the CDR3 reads CATAMGGPQHF. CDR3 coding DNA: TGTGCCACCGCCATGGGCGGACCCCAGCATTTT.

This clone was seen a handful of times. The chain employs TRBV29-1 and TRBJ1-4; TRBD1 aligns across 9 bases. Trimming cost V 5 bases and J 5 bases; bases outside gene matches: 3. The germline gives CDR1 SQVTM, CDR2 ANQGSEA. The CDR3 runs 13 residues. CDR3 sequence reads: CSVTDRGNEKLFF. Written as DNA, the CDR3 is TGCAGCGTTACAGACAGGGGGAATGAAAAACTGTTTTTT.

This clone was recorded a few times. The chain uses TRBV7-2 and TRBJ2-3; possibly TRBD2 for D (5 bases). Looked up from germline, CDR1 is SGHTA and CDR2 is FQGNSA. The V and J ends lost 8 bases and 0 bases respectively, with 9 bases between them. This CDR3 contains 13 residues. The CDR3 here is CASRRVSTDTQYF. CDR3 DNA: TGTGCCAGCCGGCGGGTTAGCACAGATACGCAGTATTTT. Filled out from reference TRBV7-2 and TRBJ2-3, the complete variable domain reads GAGVSQSPSNKVTEKGKDVELRCDPISGHTALYWYRQSLGQGLEFLIYFQGNSAPDKSGLPSDRFSAERTGGSVSTLTIQRTQQEDSAVYLCASRRVSTDTQYFGPGTRLTVL.

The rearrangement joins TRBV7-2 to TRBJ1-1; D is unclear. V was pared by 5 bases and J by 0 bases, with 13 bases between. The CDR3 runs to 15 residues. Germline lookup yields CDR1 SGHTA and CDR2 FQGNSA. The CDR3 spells CASSLQITMNTEAFF. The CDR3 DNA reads TGTGCCAGCAGCCTCCAGATTACGATGAACACTGAAGCTTTCTTT.